Listed below are T cell receptor beta chains from one sample, sequenced in a study of shared clonotypes between healthy human individuals. TCRdb's table, derived via immunoSEQ multiplex PCR, lists solely in-frame clones and lacks some. The sample includes 950,000 to 1,200,000 clones, approximately 80% of them seen just once. The sequencing input was memory CD4+ T cells from PBMCs. The receptors come from a man younger than 35 in good health. Some clones in this sample may be carry-over from other donors' samples. Both conserved end residues are part of each CDR3.

j_call v_call cdr3_aa
TRBJ2-7 TRBV5-1 CASRSAGMRGYEQYF
TRBJ1-2 TRBV6-1 CATTYREANYGYTF
TRBJ2-7 TRBV5-1 CASSLAGPNYEQYF
TRBJ2-7 TRBV5-4 CASSTGTLLDAYEQYF
TRBJ2-7 TRBV5-1 CASSLEQEVQYF
TRBJ2-7 TRBV2 CASRRARAYEQYF
TRBJ2-5 TRBV5-1 CASSRTLAEQETQYF
TRBJ1-5 TRBV4-1 CASSQVDSNQPQHF
TRBJ2-2 TRBV4-3 CASSQDHGGELFF
TRBJ1-2 TRBV4-3 CASSQSPNYGYTF
TRBJ1-3 TRBV15 CATSRDLGAGVTGNTIYF
TRBJ2-1 TRBV25-1 CASSAAGAPNEQFF
TRBJ2-1 TRBV6-6 CASSPPGQGAREQFF
TRBJ2-5 TRBV5-1 CASSLGGARETQYF
TRBJ1-1 TRBV7-6 CASSFSPNTEAFF
TRBJ2-1 TRBV5-1 CASSYDGASSYNEQFF
TRBJ2-7 TRBV28 CASTSGLWGAKYF
TRBJ2-1 TRBV7-8 CASSPDRGGEQFF
TRBJ2-7 TRBV5-4 CASSQKEFPGQGNYEQYF
TRBJ2-2 TRBV4-3 CASSQESLAGGRAGELFF
TRBJ1-4 TRBV28 CASSPLPGQGFQKLFF